These 8 T cell receptor beta chains were all obtained from the same sample, sequenced in a study of T cell responses to AZD1222 COVID-19 vaccine. Sequenced by immunoSEQ multiplex PCR; TCRdb stores in-frame clones only, minus some. This sample yields 100,000 or so clones, of which about 80% are seen a single time; 4% to 6% belongs to the top ten. Sequenced material: peripheral blood, taken on day 0 of AZD1222 vaccination. These receptors all stem from an adult in good health.

The chain carries TRBV7-2 and TRBJ2-3, with TRBD2 matching 11 bases. J lost 6 bases, V lost 7 bases, and 9 bases had no gene match. The CDR3 spans 15 residues. The germline V gene has CDR1 SGHTA and CDR2 FQGNSA. CDR3 sequence: CASTRLAGMGDTQYF. The CDR3 DNA is TGTGCCAGCACCCGACTAGCGGGGATGGGGGATACGCAGTATTTT. Full variable domain (missing parts from reference TRBV7-2 and TRBJ2-3): GAGVSQSPSNKVTEKGKDVELRCDPISGHTALYWYRQSLGQGLEFLIYFQGNSAPDKSGLPSDRFSAERTGGSVSTLTIQRTQQEDSAVYLCASTRLAGMGDTQYFGPGTRLTVL.

This clone was picked up a small number of times. V gene TRBV4-1 combines with J gene TRBJ1-6; no firm D call. This CDR3 contains 16 residues. CDR1 and CDR2 from the germline V gene are MGHRA and YSYEKL. V lost 4 bases and J 6 bases, leaving 16 bases between the germline ends. The CDR3 region is CASSPPSGNSNSPLHF. As DNA, the CDR3 is TGCGCCAGCAGCCCCCCCTCCGGGAATTCTAATTCACCCCTCCACTTT.

This chain uses TRBV18 with TRBJ1-1; D gene unclear. Germline-derived CDR1 and CDR2 are KGHSH and LQKENI. The CDR3 is 12 amino acids. V dropped 8 bases and J dropped 5 bases, with 12 bases sitting between them. CDR3 nucleotide sequence: TGTGCCAGCAGGCGGGTGGGGACTGAAGCTTTCTTT. Encoded protein: CASRRVGTEAFF.

J is TRBJ2-7 and V is TRBV7-8; 7 nucleotides match TRBD2. Germline CDR1 is SGHVS and CDR2 is FQNEAQ. The CDR3 runs 15 residues. J lost 0 bases, V lost 4 bases, and 6 bases had no gene match. CDR3 nucleotide sequence: TGTGCCAGCAGCTCAGGCGGCGGGAGCTCCTACGAGCAGTACTTC. Translation: CASSSGGGSSYEQYF.

This rearrangement joins TRBV30 to TRBJ1-1, with D perhaps matching TRBD1 (5 bases). The V gene lost 0 bases and the J gene lost 1 base, with 12 bases spanning the gap. Germline CDR1 reads GTSNPN; CDR2 reads SVGIG (reference sequence). There are 15 residues in the CDR3. The CDR3 region has the DNA TGTGCCTGGAGTGTATGGGGCAGGGAGAACACTGAAGCTTTCTTT. Translating it yields CAWSVWGRENTEAFF.

On this clone: A much larger clone is a single base away; this may be a read error. The chain recombines TRBV6-4 with TRBJ2-2; D gene uncertain. The CDR3 is 13 amino acids. V was trimmed by 3 bases and J by 1 base, leaving 3 bases between them. Germline-derived CDR1 and CDR2 are MRHNA and SNTAGT. DNA of the CDR3: TGTGCCAGCAGTGAGGGGAACACCGGGGAGCTGTTTTTT. Its protein product is CASSEGNTGELFF.

This clone showed up just a few times. This sequence joins TRBV19 and TRBJ1-2; D gene unclear. V lost 3 bases to trimming and J lost 8 bases, with 13 bases between them. Per germline, CDR1 LNHDA and CDR2 SQIVND (reference sequence). The CDR3 covers 13 residues. The CDR3 reads CASSMPESGGYTF. DNA for the CDR3: TGTGCCAGTAGTATGCCTGAAAGCGGGGGCTACACCTTC.

CDR3 sequence reads: CASSYRDTNNEQFF. In DNA form, the CDR3 reads TGCGCCAGCAGCTACCGGGACACAAACAATGAGCAGTTCTTC. This chain links TRBV5-1 with TRBJ2-1; possible D gene TRBD1, 6 bases. The CDR3 has 14 residues. Trimming left V 3 bases short and J 5 bases short, with 12 bases between. Germline V gene lookup returns CDR1 SGHRS and CDR2 YFSETQ.